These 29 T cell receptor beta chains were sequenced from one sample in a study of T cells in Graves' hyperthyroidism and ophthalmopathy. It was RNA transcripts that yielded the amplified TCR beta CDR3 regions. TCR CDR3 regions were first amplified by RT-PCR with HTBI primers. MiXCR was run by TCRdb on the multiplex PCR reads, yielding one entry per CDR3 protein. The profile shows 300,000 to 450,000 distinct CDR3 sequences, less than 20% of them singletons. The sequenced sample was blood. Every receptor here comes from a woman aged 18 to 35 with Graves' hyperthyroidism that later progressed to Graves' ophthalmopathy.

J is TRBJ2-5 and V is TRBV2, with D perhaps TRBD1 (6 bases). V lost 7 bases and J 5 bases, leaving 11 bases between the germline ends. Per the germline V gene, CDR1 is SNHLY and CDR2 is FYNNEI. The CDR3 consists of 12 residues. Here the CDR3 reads CASNRVGETQYF. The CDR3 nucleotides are TGTGCCAGCAACAGGGTCGGGGAGACCCAGTACTTC.

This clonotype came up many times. Written as DNA, the CDR3 is TGCGCCAGCAGTGAGTCACGTTCCCTGAATCGGGAAGCTTTCTTT. Translation gives CASSESRSLNREAFF. The V gene is TRBV10-1, the J gene TRBJ1-1; D call uncertain. Germline V lookup: CDR1 WNHNN, CDR2 SYGVQD (reference sequence). V shed 0 bases and J shed 8 bases, with 16 bases lying between them. This CDR3 is 15 amino acids long.

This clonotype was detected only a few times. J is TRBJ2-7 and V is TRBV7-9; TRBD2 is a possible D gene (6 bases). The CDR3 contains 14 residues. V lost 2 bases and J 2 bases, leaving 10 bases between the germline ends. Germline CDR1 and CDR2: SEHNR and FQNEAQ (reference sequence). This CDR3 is CASSLLPGAYEQYF. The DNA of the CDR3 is TGTGCCAGCAGCTTATTACCGGGAGCCTACGAGCAGTACTTC.

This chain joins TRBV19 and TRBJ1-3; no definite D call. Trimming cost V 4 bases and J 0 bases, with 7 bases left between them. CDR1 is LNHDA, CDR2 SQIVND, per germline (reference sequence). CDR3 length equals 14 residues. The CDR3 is CASSKQHSGNTIYF. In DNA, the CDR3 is TGTGCCAGTAGTAAACAACACTCTGGAAACACCATATATTTT.

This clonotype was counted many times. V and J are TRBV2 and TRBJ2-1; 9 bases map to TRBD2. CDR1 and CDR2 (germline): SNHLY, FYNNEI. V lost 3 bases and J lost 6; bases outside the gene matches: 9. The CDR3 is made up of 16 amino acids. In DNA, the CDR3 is TGTGCCAGCAGTGAGAGAGTTAGCGGGAGTACCAATGAGCAGTTCTTC. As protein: CASSERVSGSTNEQFF.

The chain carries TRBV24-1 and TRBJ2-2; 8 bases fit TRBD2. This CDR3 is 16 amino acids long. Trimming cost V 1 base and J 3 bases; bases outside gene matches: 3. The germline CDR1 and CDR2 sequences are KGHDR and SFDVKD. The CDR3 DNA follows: TGTGCCACCAGTGATTTATCCGGGAGGGACACCGGGGAGCTGTTTTTT. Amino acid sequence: CATSDLSGRDTGELFF.

The CDR3 DNA is TGTGCCACCAAATTCGGGGAGACCCAGTACTTC. It encodes CATKFGETQYF. The chain links TRBV24-1 to TRBJ2-5, with D unclear. The V end was cut by 8 bases, the J end by 5 bases, with 8 bases between. Germline CDR1 reads KGHDR; CDR2 reads SFDVKD. The CDR3 has 11 amino acids.

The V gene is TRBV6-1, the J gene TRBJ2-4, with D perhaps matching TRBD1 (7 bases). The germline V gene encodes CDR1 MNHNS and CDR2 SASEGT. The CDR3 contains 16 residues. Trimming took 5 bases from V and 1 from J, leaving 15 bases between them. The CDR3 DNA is TGTGCCAGCAGTAGGATGGCAGGGGGGGCCAAAAACATTCAGTACTTC. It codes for CASSRMAGGAKNIQYF.

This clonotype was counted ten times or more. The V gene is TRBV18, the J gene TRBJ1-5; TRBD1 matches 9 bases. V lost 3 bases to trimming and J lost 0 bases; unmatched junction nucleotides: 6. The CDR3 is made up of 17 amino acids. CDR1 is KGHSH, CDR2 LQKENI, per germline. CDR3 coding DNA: TGTGCCAGCTCACCGGGACAGGGCGGGTATAGCAATCAGCCCCAGCATTTT. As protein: CASSPGQGGYSNQPQHF. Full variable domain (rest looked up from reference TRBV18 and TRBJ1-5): NAGVMQNPRHLVRRRGQEARLRCSPMKGHSHVYWYRQLPEEGLKFMVYLQKENIIDESGMPKERFSAEFPKEGPSILRIQQVVRGDSAAYFCASSPGQGGYSNQPQHFGDGTRLSIL.

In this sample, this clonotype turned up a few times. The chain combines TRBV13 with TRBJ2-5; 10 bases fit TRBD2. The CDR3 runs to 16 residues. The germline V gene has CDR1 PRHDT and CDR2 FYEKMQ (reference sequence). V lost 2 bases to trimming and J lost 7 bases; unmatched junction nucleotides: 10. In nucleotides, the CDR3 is TGTGCCAGCAGCTTACTGTCTAGCGGGAGCAAGTGGACCCAGTACTTC. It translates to CASSLLSSGSKWTQYF.

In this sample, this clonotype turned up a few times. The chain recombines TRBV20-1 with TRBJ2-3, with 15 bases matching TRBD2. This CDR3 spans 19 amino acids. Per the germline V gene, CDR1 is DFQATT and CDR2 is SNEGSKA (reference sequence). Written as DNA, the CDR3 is TGCAGCGTTGAAGCCGGGACTAGCGGGAGGTATGGCGGCACAGATACGCAGTATTTT. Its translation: CSVEAGTSGRYGGTDTQYF.

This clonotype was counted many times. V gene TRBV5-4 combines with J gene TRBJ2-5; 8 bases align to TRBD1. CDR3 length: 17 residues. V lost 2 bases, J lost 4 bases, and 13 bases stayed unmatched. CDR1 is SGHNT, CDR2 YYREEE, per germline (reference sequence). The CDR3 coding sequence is TGTGCCAGCAGCTTCCCGGGACAGGCAACACGAGGAGAGACCCAGTACTTC. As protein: CASSFPGQATRGETQYF. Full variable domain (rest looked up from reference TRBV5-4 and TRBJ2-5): ETGVTQSPTHLIKTRGQQVTLRCSSQSGHNTVSWYQQALGQGPQFIFQYYREEENGRGNFPPRFSGLQFPNYSSELNVNALELDDSALYLCASSFPGQATRGETQYFGPGTRLLVL.

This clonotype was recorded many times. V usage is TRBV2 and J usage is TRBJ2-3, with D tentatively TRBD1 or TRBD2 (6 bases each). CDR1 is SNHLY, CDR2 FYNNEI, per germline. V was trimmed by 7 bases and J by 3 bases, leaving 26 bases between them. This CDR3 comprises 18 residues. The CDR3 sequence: CASKLQGEGLGSTDTQYF. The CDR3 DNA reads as TGTGCCAGCAAATTACAGGGAGAGGGCCTCGGGAGTACAGATACGCAGTATTTT.

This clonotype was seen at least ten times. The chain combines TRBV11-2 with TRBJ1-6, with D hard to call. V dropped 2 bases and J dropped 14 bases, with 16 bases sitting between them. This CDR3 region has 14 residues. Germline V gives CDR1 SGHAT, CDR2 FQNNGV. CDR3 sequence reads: CASSLTGGSGTLHF. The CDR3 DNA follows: TGTGCCAGCAGCTTAACTGGTGGGTCGGGCACCCTCCACTTT.

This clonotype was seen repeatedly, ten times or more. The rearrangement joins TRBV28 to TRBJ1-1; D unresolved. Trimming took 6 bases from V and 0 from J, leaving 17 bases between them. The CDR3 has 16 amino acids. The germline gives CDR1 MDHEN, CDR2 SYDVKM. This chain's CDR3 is CASSTPPGTVNTEAFF. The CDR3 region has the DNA TGTGCCAGCAGCACACCTCCAGGAACCGTGAACACTGAAGCTTTCTTT. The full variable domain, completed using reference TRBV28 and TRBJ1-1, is DVKVTQSSRYLVKRTGEKVFLECVQDMDHENMFWYRQDPGLGLRLIYFSYDVKMKEKGDIPEGYSVSREKKERFSLILESASTNQTSMYLCASSTPPGTVNTEAFFGQGTRLTVV.

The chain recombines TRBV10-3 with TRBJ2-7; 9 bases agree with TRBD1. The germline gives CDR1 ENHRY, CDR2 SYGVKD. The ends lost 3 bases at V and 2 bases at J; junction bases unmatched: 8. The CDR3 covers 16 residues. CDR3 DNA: TGTGCCATCAGTGACCCCGGACAGGGGCAGCCCTACGAGCAGTACTTC. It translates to CAISDPGQGQPYEQYF.

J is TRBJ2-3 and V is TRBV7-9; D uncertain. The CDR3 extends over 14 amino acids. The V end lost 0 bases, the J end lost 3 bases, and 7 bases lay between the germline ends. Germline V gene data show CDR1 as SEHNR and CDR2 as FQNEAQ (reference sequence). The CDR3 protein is CASSLAVATDTQYF. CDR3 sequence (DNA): TGTGCCAGCAGCTTAGCGGTAGCTACAGATACGCAGTATTTT.

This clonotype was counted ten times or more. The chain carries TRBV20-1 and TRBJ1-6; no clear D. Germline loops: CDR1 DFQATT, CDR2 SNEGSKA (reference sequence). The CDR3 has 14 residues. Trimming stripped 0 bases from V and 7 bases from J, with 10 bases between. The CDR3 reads CSARDPRRNSPLHF. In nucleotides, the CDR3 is TGCAGTGCTAGAGATCCGCGGAGGAATTCACCCCTCCACTTT.

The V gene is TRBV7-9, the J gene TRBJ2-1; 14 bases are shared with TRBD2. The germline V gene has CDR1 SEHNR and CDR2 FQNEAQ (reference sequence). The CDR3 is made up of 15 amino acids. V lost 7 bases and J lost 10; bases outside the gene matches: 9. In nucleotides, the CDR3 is TGTGCCAGCAATGGGGGACTAGCGGGAGTCAGCGAGCAGTTCTTC. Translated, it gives CASNGGLAGVSEQFF.

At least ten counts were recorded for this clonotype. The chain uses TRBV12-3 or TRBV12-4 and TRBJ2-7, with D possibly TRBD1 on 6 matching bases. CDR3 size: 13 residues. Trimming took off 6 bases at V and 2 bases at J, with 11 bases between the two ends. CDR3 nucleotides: TGTGCCAGCAGCCGGGGACAAACCTACGAGCAGTACTTC. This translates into CASSRGQTYEQYF.

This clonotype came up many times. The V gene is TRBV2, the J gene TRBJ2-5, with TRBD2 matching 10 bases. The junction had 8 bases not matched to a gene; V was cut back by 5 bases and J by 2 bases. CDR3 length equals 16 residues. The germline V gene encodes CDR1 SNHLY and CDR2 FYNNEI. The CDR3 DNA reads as TGTGCCAGCAGTCCGATACTAGCGGGACTTCAAGAGACCCAGTACTTC. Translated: CASSPILAGLQETQYF.

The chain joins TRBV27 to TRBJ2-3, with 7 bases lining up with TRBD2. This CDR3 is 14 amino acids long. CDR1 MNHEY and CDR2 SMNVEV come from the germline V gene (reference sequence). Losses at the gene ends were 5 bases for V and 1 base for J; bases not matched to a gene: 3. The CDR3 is CASSRGVGTDTQYF. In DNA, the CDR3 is TGTGCCAGCAGTCGGGGGGTGGGCACAGATACGCAGTATTTT.

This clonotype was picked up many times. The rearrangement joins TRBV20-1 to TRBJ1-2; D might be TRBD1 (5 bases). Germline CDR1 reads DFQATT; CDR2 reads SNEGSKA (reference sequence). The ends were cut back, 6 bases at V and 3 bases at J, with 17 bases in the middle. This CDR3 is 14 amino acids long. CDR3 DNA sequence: TGCAGTGCGGGGACTTCCCGAGGGTACTATGGCTACACCTTC. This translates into CSAGTSRGYYGYTF.

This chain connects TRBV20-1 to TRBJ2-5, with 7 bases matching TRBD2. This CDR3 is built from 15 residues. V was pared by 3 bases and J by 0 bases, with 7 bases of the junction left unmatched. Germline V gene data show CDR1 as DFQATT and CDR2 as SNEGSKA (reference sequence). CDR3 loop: CSARERESYQETQYF. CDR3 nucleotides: TGCAGTGCTAGGGAGCGGGAATCGTACCAAGAGACCCAGTACTTC.

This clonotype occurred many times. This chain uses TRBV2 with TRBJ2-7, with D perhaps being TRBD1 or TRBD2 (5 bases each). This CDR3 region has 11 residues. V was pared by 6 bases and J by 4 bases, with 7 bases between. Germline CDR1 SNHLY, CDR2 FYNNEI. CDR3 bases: TGTGCCAGCAGGAGGGGTTACGAGCAGTACTTC. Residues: CASRRGYEQYF.

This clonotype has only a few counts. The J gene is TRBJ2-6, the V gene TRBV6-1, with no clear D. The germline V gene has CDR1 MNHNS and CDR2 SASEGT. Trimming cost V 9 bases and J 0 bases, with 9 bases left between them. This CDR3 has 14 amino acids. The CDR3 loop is CASLTSSGANVLTF. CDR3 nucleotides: TGTGCCAGTCTCACTTCCTCTGGGGCCAACGTCCTGACTTTC.

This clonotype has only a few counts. Here the CDR3 DNA reads TGTGCCAGCAGTTACGGGGGACAGGGAGGGTCACCCCTCCACTTT. Amino acid sequence: CASSYGGQGGSPLHF. This rearrangement joins TRBV6-5 to TRBJ1-6; 9 nucleotides align to TRBD1. Germline V CDR1 and CDR2: MNHEY, SVGAGI. After removal of 2 bases from V and 10 bases from J, the junction contained 6 bases not matched to a gene. CDR3 length: 15 amino acids.

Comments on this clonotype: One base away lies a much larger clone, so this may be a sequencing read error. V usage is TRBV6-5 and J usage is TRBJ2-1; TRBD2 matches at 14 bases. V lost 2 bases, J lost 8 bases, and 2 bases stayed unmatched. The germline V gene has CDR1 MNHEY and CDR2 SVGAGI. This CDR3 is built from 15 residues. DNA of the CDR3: TGTGCCAGCAGTTACGGGACTAGCGGGAGCGATGAGCAGTTCTTC. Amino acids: CASSYGTSGSDEQFF.

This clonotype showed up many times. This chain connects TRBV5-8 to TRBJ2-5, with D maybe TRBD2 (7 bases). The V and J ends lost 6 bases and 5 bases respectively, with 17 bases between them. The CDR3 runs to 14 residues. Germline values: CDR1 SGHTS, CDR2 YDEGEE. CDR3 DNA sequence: TGTGCCAGCAATCGAGGGGGGGGTAAGGAGACCCAGTACTTC. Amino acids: CASNRGGGKETQYF.